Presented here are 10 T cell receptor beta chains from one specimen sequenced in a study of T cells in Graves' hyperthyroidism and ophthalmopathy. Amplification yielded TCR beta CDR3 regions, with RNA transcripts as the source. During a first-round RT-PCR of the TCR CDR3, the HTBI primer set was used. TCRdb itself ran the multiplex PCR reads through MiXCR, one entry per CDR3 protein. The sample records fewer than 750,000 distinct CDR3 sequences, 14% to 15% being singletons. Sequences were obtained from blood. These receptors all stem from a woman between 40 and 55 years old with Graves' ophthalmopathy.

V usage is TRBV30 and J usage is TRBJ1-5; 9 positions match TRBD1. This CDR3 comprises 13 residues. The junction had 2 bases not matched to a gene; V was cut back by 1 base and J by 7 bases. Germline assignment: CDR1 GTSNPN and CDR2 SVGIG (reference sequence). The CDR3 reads CAWSGTGEQPQHF. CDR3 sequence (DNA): TGTGCCTGGAGTGGGACAGGGGAGCAGCCCCAGCATTTT. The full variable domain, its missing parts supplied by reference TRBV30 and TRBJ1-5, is SQTIHQWPATLVQPVGSPLSLECTVEGTSNPNLYWYRQAAGRGLQLLFYSVGIGQISSEVPQNLSASRPQDRQFILSSKKLLLSDSGFYLCAWSGTGEQPQHFGDGTRLSIL.

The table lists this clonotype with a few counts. The chain's CDR3 is CASSYSGMAQSNQPQHF. The CDR3 region has the DNA TGTGCCAGCAGTTATTCGGGTATGGCACAGAGCAATCAGCCCCAGCATTTT. The chain employs TRBV6-2 or TRBV6-3 and TRBJ1-5; D is unresolved. Trimming stripped 3 bases from V and 1 base from J, with 16 bases between. This CDR3 has 17 residues. Per germline, CDR1 MNHEY and CDR2 SVGEGT.

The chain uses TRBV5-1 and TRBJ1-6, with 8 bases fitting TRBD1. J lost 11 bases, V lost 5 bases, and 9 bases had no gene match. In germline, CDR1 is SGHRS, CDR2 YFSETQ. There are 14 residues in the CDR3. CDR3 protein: CASRIGQGRAPLHF. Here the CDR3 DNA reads TGCGCCAGCAGGATCGGACAGGGTCGGGCACCCCTCCACTTT.

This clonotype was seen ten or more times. The DNA for the CDR3 is TGTGCCAGCATCCCGCGGGCCAGGAACTATGGCTACACCTTC. This encodes CASIPRARNYGYTF. The J gene is TRBJ1-2, the V gene TRBV25-1; D gene uncertain. Germline assignment: CDR1 MGHDK and CDR2 SYGVNS. The V end was cut by 7 bases, the J end by 2 bases, with 14 bases between. The CDR3 has 14 amino acids.

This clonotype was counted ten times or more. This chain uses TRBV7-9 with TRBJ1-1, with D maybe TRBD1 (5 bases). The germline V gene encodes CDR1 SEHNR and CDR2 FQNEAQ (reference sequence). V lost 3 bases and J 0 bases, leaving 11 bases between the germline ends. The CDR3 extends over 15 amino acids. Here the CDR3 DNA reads TGTGCCAGCAGCTTCGGACGGGGGTTGAACACTGAAGCTTTCTTT. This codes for CASSFGRGLNTEAFF.

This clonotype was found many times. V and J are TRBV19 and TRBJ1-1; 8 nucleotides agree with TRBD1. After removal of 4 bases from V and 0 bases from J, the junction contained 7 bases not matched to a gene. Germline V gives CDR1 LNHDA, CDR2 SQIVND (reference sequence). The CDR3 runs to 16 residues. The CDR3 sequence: CASSRRAGGLNTEAFF. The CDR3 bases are TGTGCCAGTAGTAGACGGGCAGGGGGCCTGAACACTGAAGCTTTCTTT.

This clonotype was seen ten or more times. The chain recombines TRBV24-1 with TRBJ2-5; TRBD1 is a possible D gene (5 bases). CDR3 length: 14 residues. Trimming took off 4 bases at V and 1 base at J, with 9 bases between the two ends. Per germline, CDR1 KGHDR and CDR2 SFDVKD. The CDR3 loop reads CATSEPDSQETQYF. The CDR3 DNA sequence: TGTGCCACCAGTGAACCCGACAGCCAAGAGACCCAGTACTTC.

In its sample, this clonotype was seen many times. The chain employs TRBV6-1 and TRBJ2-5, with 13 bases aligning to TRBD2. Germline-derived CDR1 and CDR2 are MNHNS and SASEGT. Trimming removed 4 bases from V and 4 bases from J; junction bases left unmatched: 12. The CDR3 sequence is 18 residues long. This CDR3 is CASSVSGTSGTRGETQYF. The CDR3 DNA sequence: TGTGCCAGCAGTGTCTCCGGGACTAGCGGGACAAGGGGAGAGACCCAGTACTTC.

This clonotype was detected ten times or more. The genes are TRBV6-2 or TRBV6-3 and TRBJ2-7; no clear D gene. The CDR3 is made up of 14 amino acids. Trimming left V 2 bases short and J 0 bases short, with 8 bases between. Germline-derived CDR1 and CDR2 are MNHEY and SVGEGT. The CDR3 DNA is TGTGCCAGCAGTTACGTCTCACCCTCCTACGAGCAGTACTTC. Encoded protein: CASSYVSPSYEQYF.

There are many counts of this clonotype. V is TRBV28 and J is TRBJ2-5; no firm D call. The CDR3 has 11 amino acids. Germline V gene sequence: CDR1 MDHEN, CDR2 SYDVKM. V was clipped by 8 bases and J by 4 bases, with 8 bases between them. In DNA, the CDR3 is TGTGCCAGCCGGGTTCGAGAGACCCAGTACTTC. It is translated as CASRVRETQYF.